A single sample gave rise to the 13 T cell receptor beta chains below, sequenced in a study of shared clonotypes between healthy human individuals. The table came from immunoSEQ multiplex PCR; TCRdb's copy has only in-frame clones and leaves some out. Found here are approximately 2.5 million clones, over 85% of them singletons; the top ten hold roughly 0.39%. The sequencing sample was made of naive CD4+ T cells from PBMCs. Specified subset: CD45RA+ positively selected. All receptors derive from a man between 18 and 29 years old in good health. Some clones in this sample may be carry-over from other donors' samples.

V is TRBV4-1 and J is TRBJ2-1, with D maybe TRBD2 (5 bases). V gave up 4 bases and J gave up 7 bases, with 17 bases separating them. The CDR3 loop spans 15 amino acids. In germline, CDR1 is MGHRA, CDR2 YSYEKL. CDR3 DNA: TGCGCCAGCAGCCCCCTCGGGATAGCGTGGAATGAGCAGTTCTTC. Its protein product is CASSPLGIAWNEQFF.

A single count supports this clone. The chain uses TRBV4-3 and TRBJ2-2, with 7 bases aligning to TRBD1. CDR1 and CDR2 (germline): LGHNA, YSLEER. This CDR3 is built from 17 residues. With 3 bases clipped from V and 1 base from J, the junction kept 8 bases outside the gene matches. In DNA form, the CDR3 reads TGCGCCAGCAGCCAGGGTGGGGGACAGAAGAACACCGGGGAGCTGTTTTTT. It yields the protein CASSQGGGQKNTGELFF.

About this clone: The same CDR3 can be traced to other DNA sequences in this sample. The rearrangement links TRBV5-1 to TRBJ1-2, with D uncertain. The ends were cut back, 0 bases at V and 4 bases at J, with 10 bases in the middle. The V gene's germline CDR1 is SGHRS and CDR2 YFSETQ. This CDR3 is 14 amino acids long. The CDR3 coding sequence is TGCGCCAGCAGCTTGGGAACGGGCCGCTATGGCTACACCTTC. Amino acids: CASSLGTGRYGYTF.

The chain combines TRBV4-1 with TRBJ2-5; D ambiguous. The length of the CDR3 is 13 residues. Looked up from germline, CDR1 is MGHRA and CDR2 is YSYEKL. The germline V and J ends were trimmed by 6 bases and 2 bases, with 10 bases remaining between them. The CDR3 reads CASSRAPQETQYF. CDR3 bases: TGCGCCAGCAGTCGTGCCCCTCAAGAGACCCAGTACTTC.

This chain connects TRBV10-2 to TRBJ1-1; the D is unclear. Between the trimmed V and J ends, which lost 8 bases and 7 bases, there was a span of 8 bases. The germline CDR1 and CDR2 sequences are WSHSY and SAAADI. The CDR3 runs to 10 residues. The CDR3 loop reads CASGDFEAFF. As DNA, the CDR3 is TGCGCCAGCGGGGATTTTGAAGCTTTCTTT.

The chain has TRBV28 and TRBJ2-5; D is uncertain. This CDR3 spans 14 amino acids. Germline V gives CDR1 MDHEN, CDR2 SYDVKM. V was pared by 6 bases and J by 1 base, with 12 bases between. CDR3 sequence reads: CASRPQLSQETQYF. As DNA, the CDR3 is TGTGCCAGCAGACCTCAGCTTTCCCAAGAGACCCAGTACTTC.

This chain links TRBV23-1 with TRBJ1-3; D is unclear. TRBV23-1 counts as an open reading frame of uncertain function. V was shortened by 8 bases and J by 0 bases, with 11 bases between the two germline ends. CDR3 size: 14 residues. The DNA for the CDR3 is TGCGCCAGCCCCGAAGAGAGCTCTGGAAACACCATATATTTT. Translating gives CASPEESSGNTIYF.

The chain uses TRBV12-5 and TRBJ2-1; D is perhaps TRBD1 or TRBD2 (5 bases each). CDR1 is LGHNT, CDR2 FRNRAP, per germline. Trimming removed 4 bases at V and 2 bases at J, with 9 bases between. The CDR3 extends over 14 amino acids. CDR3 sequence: CASGWGSPYNEQFF. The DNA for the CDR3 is TGTGCTAGTGGTTGGGGGAGTCCCTACAATGAGCAGTTCTTC.

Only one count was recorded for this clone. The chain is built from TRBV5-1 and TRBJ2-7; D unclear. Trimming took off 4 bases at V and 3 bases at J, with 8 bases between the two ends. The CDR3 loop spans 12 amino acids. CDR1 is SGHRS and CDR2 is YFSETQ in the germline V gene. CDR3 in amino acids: CASSTGSYEQYF. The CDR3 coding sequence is TGCGCCAGCAGCACCGGTAGCTACGAGCAGTACTTC.

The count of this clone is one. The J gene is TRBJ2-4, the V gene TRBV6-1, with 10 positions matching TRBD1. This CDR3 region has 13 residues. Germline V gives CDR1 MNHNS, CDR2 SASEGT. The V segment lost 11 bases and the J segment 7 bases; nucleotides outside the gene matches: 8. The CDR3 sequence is CAVEGQGWNIQYF. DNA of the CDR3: TGTGCCGTCGAGGGACAGGGGTGGAACATTCAGTACTTC.

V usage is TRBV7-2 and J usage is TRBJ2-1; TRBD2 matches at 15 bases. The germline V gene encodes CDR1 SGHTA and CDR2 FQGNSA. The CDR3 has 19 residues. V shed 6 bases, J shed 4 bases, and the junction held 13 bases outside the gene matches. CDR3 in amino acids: CASRYYPGLAGGGYNEQFF. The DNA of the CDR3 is TGTGCCAGCAGATATTACCCGGGACTAGCGGGAGGCGGTTACAATGAGCAGTTCTTC.

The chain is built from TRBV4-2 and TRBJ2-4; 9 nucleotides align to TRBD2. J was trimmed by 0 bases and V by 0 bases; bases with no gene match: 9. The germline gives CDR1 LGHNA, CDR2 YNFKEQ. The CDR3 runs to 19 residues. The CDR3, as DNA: TGTGCCAGCAGCCAAGAGGGTAGCGGGAGTGATCTAGCCAAAAACATTCAGTACTTC. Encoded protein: CASSQEGSGSDLAKNIQYF.

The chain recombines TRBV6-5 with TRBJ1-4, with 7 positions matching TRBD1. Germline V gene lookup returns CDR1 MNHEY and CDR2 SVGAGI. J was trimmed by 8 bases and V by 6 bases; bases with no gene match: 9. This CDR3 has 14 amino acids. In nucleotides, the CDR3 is TGTGCCAGCAGCCACAGGGGAGGAGAGGAAAAACTGTTTTTT. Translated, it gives CASSHRGGEEKLFF.